What follows are 28 T cell receptor beta chains derived from one specimen sequenced in a study of blood T cell repertoires in COVID-19. Generated by immunoSEQ multiplex PCR, the TCRdb table keeps only in-frame clones and is missing some. This table holds around 160,000 clones, approximately 87% found once. Sequencing used peripheral blood. These receptors originate from a man older than 75 with acute or convalescent COVID-19.

The chain links TRBV7-9 to TRBJ2-7; 10 positions agree with TRBD2. This CDR3 is 15 amino acids long. The germline gives CDR1 SEHNR, CDR2 FQNEAQ (reference sequence). V shed 2 bases and J 7 bases; nucleotides not matched to a gene: 8. CDR3: CASSLWTSGVGEQYF. The CDR3 DNA sequence: TGTGCCAGCAGCTTATGGACTAGCGGAGTGGGGGAGCAGTACTTC.

This clone was observed a handful of times. The chain uses TRBV5-1 and TRBJ2-7, with TRBD1 matching 9 bases. This CDR3 region has 15 residues. V trimming: 4 bases; J trimming: 2 bases; junction bases outside the gene matches: 7. Germline lookup yields CDR1 SGHRS and CDR2 YFSETQ. Here the CDR3 DNA reads TGCGCCAGCAGCCATTCGGGACAGGGTACCTACGAGCAGTACTTC. Its protein product is CASSHSGQGTYEQYF.

V and J are TRBV4-1 and TRBJ2-7, with D maybe TRBD2 (6 bases). V was trimmed by 4 bases and J by 0 bases, leaving 13 bases between them. Germline V lookup: CDR1 MGHRA, CDR2 YSYEKL. The CDR3 loop spans 15 amino acids. The DNA of the CDR3 is TGCGCCAGCAGCCGGGGACTCCAACTCTCCTACGAGCAGTACTTC. Its translation is CASSRGLQLSYEQYF.

This rearrangement joins TRBV6-6 to TRBJ1-5, with a tentative D call TRBD1 (6 bases). CDR1 is MNHNY and CDR2 is SVGAGI in the germline V gene (reference sequence). Between the trimmed V and J ends, which lost 6 bases and 3 bases, there was a span of 12 bases. CDR3 length: 14 residues. CDR3 DNA: TGTGCCAGCAGCCGCGGACAGAACAATCAGCCCCAGCATTTT. Its translation: CASSRGQNNQPQHF.

The chain uses TRBV18 and TRBJ1-5; D is possibly TRBD1 (5 bases). Per germline, CDR1 KGHSH and CDR2 LQKENI. The length of the CDR3 is 12 residues. Trimming took 6 bases from V and 5 from J, leaving 8 bases between them. CDR3 nucleotides: TGTGCCAGCTCCCGCAGGGATCAGCCCCAGCATTTT. It specifies CASSRRDQPQHF.

Points on this clone: One end of the junction is discordant with germline, which a read error may explain. V usage is TRBV30 and J usage is TRBJ2-7, with 8 bases identical to TRBD1. The CDR3 covers 14 residues. Germline CDR1 reads GTSNPN; CDR2 reads SVGIG (reference sequence). The CDR3 reads CACRKDRASHEQYF. CDR3 nucleotide sequence: TGTGCCTGTCGCAAGGACAGGGCCTCCCACGAGCAGTACTTC. Filled out from reference TRBV30 and TRBJ2-7, the complete variable domain reads SQTIHQWPATLVQPVGSPLSLECTVEGTSNPNLYWYRQAAGRGLQLLFYSVGIGQISSEVPQNLSASRPQDRQFILSSKKLLLSDSGFYLCACRKDRASHEQYFGPGTRLTVT.

This rearrangement joins TRBV27 to TRBJ2-5, with D perhaps matching TRBD2 (5 bases). This CDR3 has 14 amino acids. CDR1 and CDR2 from the germline V gene are MNHEY and SMNVEV (reference sequence). V was clipped by 6 bases and J by 0 bases, with 11 bases between them. CDR3 in DNA: TGTGCCAGCAGCACTCTCGGGGACCAAGAGACCCAGTACTTC. Its protein product is CASSTLGDQETQYF.

V and J are TRBV18 and TRBJ2-5; D possibly corresponds to TRBD1 (6 bases). With 2 bases removed from V and 2 bases from J, the gap between germline ends came to 12 bases. Germline CDR1 is KGHSH and CDR2 is LQKENI. CDR3 length: 15 residues. The CDR3 DNA reads as TGTGCCAGCTCACCAGGGGGCTTTATTCAAGAGACCCAGTACTTC. Its protein product is CASSPGGFIQETQYF.

The chain combines TRBV11-2 with TRBJ2-5, with 10 bases identical to TRBD1. The CDR3 length is 16 residues. Germline CDR1 SGHAT, CDR2 FQNNGV. The junction had 10 bases not matched to a gene; V was cut back by 5 bases and J by 4 bases. The CDR3: CASSPGDRGHGETQYF. The DNA of the CDR3 is TGTGCCAGCAGCCCTGGGGACAGGGGCCACGGAGAGACCCAGTACTTC.

This clone came up once. The chain joins TRBV9 to TRBJ1-5; D gene uncertain. Germline V gene data show CDR1 as SGDLS and CDR2 as YYNGEE. V was cut by 4 bases and J by 10 bases, with 15 bases left in between. This CDR3 has 13 amino acids. In nucleotides, the CDR3 is TGTGCCAGCAGCAGGGCGATCGGGGTACCCCAGCATTTT. It is translated as CASSRAIGVPQHF.

The rearrangement joins TRBV6-6 to TRBJ2-5; 8 positions match TRBD1. This CDR3 region has 15 residues. The trim removed 7 bases at V and 1 base at J, leaving 8 bases unmatched. Per germline, CDR1 MNHNY and CDR2 SVGAGI (reference sequence). Here the CDR3 reads CASNYQGATQETQYF. The CDR3 region has the DNA TGTGCCAGCAACTACCAGGGGGCCACCCAAGAGACCCAGTACTTC.

The chain links TRBV29-1 to TRBJ2-7; D possibly corresponds to TRBD1 (6 bases). V was shortened by 6 bases and J by 5 bases, with 20 bases between the two germline ends. Germline loops: CDR1 SQVTM, CDR2 ANQGSEA. The CDR3 loop spans 14 amino acids. The CDR3 DNA sequence: TGCAGCGTACGTAAGGGACACGGATTCGACGAGCAGTACTTC. Translation: CSVRKGHGFDEQYF.

The V and J genes are TRBV6-5 and TRBJ1-4; TRBD1 is a possible D gene (6 bases). Per germline, CDR1 MNHEY and CDR2 SVGAGI. CDR3 length: 13 amino acids. Written as DNA, the CDR3 is TGTGCGATACAGGGTGCAACTAATGAAAAACTGTTTTTT. It yields the protein CAIQGATNEKLFF.

This chain connects TRBV19 to TRBJ2-5, with D tentatively TRBD1 (7 bases). V lost 5 bases and J lost 3, with 16 bases in between. This CDR3 contains 15 residues. CDR1 is LNHDA, CDR2 SQIVND, per germline (reference sequence). The CDR3 DNA sequence: TGTGCCAGTAGTGTCAGACAGGGCGGGGAAGAGACCCAGTACTTC. Translating gives CASSVRQGGEETQYF.

The chain employs TRBV11-1 and TRBJ2-1, with 11 nucleotides matching TRBD1. Germline CDR1 reads SGHAT; CDR2 reads FQDESV (reference sequence). The V segment lost 5 bases and the J segment 9 bases; nucleotides outside the gene matches: 9. The CDR3 is 15 residues long. CDR3 in amino acids: CASSPRTGGLSEQFF. In nucleotides, the CDR3 is TGTGCCAGCAGCCCCCGGACAGGGGGCCTGAGTGAGCAGTTCTTC. The full variable domain, rest sourced from reference TRBV11-1 and TRBJ2-1, is EAEVAQSPRYKITEKSQAVAFWCDPISGHATLYWYRQILGQGPELLVQFQDESVVDDSQLPKDRFSAERLKGVDSTLKIQPAELGDSAMYLCASSPRTGGLSEQFFGPGTRLTVL.

This chain joins TRBV28 and TRBJ1-5; tentatively, D is TRBD1 (6 bases). Between the trimmed V and J ends, which lost 8 bases and 1 base, there was a span of 9 bases. Germline lookup yields CDR1 MDHEN and CDR2 SYDVKM. This CDR3 contains 13 residues. CDR3 loop: CASQGKSNQPQHF. The CDR3 DNA reads as TGTGCCAGCCAGGGGAAGAGCAATCAGCCCCAGCATTTT.

This chain connects TRBV5-1 to TRBJ1-5, with D possibly matching TRBD1 (5 bases). Germline values: CDR1 SGHRS, CDR2 YFSETQ. Trimming took 0 bases from V and 5 from J, leaving 15 bases between them. This CDR3 has 16 amino acids. Written as DNA, the CDR3 is TGCGCCAGCAGCTTGGGGGACGGGGGTTCTTATCAGCCCCAGCATTTT. Translating gives CASSLGDGGSYQPQHF. Looking up the rest from reference TRBV5-1 and TRBJ1-5 gives the full variable domain: KAGVTQTPRYLIKTRGQQVTLSCSPISGHRSVSWYQQTPGQGLQFLFEYFSETQRNKGNFPGRFSGRQFSNSRSEMNVSTLELGDSALYLCASSLGDGGSYQPQHFGDGTRLSIL.

The chain couples TRBV18 to TRBJ2-1; 9 bases are shared with TRBD2. This CDR3 is 15 amino acids long. V was clipped by 3 bases and J by 9 bases; unmatched bases: 9. Germline V gene lookup returns CDR1 KGHSH and CDR2 LQKENI. CDR3: CASSPLGAGGAEQFF. The CDR3, as DNA: TGTGCCAGCTCACCTCTCGGAGCGGGAGGTGCTGAGCAGTTCTTC.

For the CDR3, the DNA is TGTGCCAGCTCGAGGACAGCGACTCAAGAGACCCAGTACTTC. Its translation is CASSRTATQETQYF. This chain uses TRBV18 with TRBJ2-5, with D maybe TRBD1 (6 bases). The CDR3 totals 14 residues. Germline CDR1 reads KGHSH; CDR2 reads LQKENI. V gave up 6 bases and J gave up 2 bases, with 13 bases separating them.

The CDR3 loop is CASRSGQMGTEAFF. CDR3 DNA: TGTGCCAGCAGGTCGGGACAGATGGGCACTGAAGCTTTCTTT. V gene TRBV6-5 combines with J gene TRBJ1-1, with 7 bases lining up with TRBD1. The CDR3 is made up of 14 amino acids. V dropped 6 bases and J dropped 4; count of bases not matched to a gene: 8. Per germline, CDR1 MNHEY and CDR2 SVGAGI.

The rearrangement joins TRBV28 to TRBJ2-1; TRBD2 aligns across 12 bases. The V gene's germline CDR1 is MDHEN and CDR2 SYDVKM. The CDR3 is 17 residues long. With 2 bases clipped from V and 4 bases from J, the junction kept 6 bases outside the gene matches. The CDR3 reads CASSLSRTSGIYNEQFF. The CDR3 DNA follows: TGTGCCAGCAGTTTAAGTCGGACTAGCGGGATATACAATGAGCAGTTCTTC.

The rearrangement joins TRBV15 to TRBJ1-1; 7 nucleotides match TRBD1. Germline-derived CDR1 and CDR2 are LNHNV and YYDKDF (reference sequence). The CDR3 runs to 15 residues. Unmatched junction bases numbered 8, after V lost 1 base and J lost 6 bases. CDR3: CATSRGNRGVAEAFF. In DNA, the CDR3 is TGTGCCACCAGCAGAGGAAACAGGGGAGTCGCTGAAGCTTTCTTT.

The rearrangement joins TRBV10-3 to TRBJ2-7; D may be TRBD2 (6 bases). This CDR3 comprises 15 residues. V was trimmed by 6 bases and J by 0 bases, leaving 15 bases between them. Looked up from germline, CDR1 is ENHRY and CDR2 is SYGVKD. The CDR3 reads CAISLGGQSSYEQYF. CDR3 bases: TGTGCCATCAGCCTCGGGGGTCAAAGCTCCTACGAGCAGTACTTC.

CDR3 loop: CASSLAGTGNGYTF. Written as DNA, the CDR3 is TGTGCCAGCAGCTTGGCCGGGACAGGGAATGGCTACACCTTC. This chain joins TRBV5-6 and TRBJ1-2; 9 nucleotides agree with TRBD1. The CDR3 extends over 14 amino acids. The germline V gene has CDR1 SGHDT and CDR2 YYEEEE. The V gene end was trimmed by 0 bases and the J gene end by 6 bases; junction bases not matched to a gene: 3.

The genes are TRBV5-1 and TRBJ2-2, with 10 bases matching TRBD2. The V and J ends lost 5 bases and 1 base, in that order; junction bases with no gene match: 2. The germline CDR1 and CDR2 sequences are SGHRS and YFSETQ. There are 15 residues in the CDR3. The CDR3 DNA follows: TGCGCCAGCAGGTCTAGCGGGGGGAACACCGGGGAGCTGTTTTTT. Its translation: CASRSSGGNTGELFF.

This rearrangement joins TRBV5-1 to TRBJ1-4; D remains unclear. Trimming left V 2 bases short and J 2 bases short, with 7 bases between. The CDR3 extends over 14 amino acids. Germline CDR1 is SGHRS and CDR2 is YFSETQ. CDR3 sequence (DNA): TGCGCCAGCAGCTTCGGTGGTACTAATGAAAAACTGTTTTTT. As protein: CASSFGGTNEKLFF.

J is TRBJ1-1 and V is TRBV19; 10 bases agree with TRBD1. The ends lost 5 bases at V and 5 bases at J; junction bases unmatched: 5. Germline V lookup: CDR1 LNHDA, CDR2 SQIVND (reference sequence). CDR3 length equals 14 residues. CDR3 nucleotide sequence: TGTGCCAGTAGTTTGGACAGGGGGTGGACTGAAGCTTTCTTT. Translated, it gives CASSLDRGWTEAFF.

This chain uses TRBV30 with TRBJ1-5; D may be TRBD1 (6 bases). This CDR3 has 16 amino acids. The germline gives CDR1 GTSNPN, CDR2 SVGIG (reference sequence). V gave up 2 bases and J gave up 2 bases, with 16 bases separating them. The CDR3 DNA reads as TGTGCCTGGAGTCTAAGGGGGGGAGGAGGCAATCAGCCCCAGCATTTT. It translates to CAWSLRGGGGNQPQHF.